This T cell receptor beta chain was identified in a study of tumor-infiltrating lymphocytes in primary liver carcinoma. Points on this clonotype: At one end, the junction sequence differs from germline, possibly due to a read error.

This CDR3 region has 15 residues. The germline gives CDR1 SEHNR, CDR2 FQNEAQ (reference sequence). Joint extraction of RNA and DNA used roughly 19-32 mg of bulk tissue that was unsorted. TCR beta cDNA was prepared out of around 460 ng total RNA by means of a constant-region primer. TCR beta libraries came from three nested multiplex PCR rounds using slightly modified ARM-PCR. Investigators reported that the first two PCR rounds, at approximately 11 cycles each, used TRBV1-TRBV30 forward primers with a C-beta reverse primer. Using its own MiXCR run on the multiplex PCR reads, TCRdb lists one record per CDR3 protein. Here the sample spans 95,000 to 100,000 distinct CDR3 sequences, about 70% being singletons.

Sample: liver tumor tissue from sampling region 2. As to subset: tumor region T2, inferior pole. The sequence derives from a woman aged 55 to 70 with primary liver carcinoma and hepatitis B virus infection. The chain joins TRBV7-9 to TRBJ2-4; 11 bases fit TRBD2. In DNA, the CDR3 is TGTGCCAGCAGCCCGGGACTAGCGGCCAAAGACATTCAGTACTTC. This sequence encodes CASSPGLAAKDIQYF.